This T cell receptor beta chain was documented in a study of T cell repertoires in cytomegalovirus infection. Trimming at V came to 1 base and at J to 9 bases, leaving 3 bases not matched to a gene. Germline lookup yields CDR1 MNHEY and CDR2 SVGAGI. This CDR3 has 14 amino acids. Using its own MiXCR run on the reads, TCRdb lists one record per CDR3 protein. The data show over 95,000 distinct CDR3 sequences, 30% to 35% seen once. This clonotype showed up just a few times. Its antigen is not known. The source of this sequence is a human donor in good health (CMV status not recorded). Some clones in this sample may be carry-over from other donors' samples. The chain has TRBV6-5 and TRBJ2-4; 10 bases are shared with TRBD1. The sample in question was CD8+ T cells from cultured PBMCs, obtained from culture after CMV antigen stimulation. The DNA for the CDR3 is TGTGCCAGCAGTTACTTACGGGACAGGGGCATTCAGTACTTC. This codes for CASSYLRDRGIQYF.